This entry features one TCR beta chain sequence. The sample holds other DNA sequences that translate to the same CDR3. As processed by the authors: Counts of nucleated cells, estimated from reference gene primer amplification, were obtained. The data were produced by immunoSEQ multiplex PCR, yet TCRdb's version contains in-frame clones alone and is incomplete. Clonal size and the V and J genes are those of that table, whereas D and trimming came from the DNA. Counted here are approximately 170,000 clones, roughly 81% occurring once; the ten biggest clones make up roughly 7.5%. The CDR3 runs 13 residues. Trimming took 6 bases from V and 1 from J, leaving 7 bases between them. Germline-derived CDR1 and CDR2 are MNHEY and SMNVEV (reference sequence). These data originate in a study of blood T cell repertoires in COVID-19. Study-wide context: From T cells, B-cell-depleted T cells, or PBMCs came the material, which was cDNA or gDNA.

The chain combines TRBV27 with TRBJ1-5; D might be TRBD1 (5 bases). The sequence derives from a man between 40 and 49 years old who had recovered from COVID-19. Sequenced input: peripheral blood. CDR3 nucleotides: TGTGCCAGCAGGCGGGGCAGCAATCAGCCCCAGCATTTT. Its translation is CASRRGSNQPQHF.